These T cell receptor beta chains were read from a single sample in a study of T cells in Graves' hyperthyroidism and ophthalmopathy. One entry per CDR3 protein results from TCRdb running MiXCR on the multiplex PCR reads. The table lists about 640,000 distinct CDR3 sequences, more than 20% of them singletons. Input material: blood. Receptor source: a young man with Graves' ophthalmopathy. Both conserved end residues are part of each CDR3. Size is omitted from some rows. Given values are once, few, many or a class for expanded clones.

abundance	v_gene	CDR3aa
many	TRBV11-2	CASSSTDPSPLNTEAFF
NA	TRBV7-9	CASSYGTDLNYGYTF
few	TRBV7-9	CASSLEGGAGEQFF
NA	TRBV3-1	CASSQIFLTSRGNTEAFF
few	TRBV6-1	CASSETVGGAQHF
NA	TRBV9	CASSVERSGNSYNEQFF
few	TRBV15	CATSRVRGRDTEAFF
NA	TRBV5-1	CASSWTSGTSSYEQYF
NA	TRBV19	CASSREGLAGYNEQFF
many	TRBV28	CASSDSGRAGQPQHF
few	TRBV18	CASSPLRQGGGTEAFF
many	TRBV28	CASSFEGYEQYF
many	TRBV12-3/TRBV12-4	CASSFTAGDTQYF
NA	TRBV3-1	CASSQDPLGSSGANVLTF
many	TRBV11-2	CASSPAAGGGTQYF
NA	TRBV6-1	CASSTTGGGFYGYTF
NA	TRBV14	CASSQALTGVETQYF
few	TRBV7-8	CASSLQSGWGEDTQYF
NA	TRBV6-1	CASTAGRGYEQYF
many	TRBV12-3/TRBV12-4	CASSRQDTEAFF
many	TRBV18	CASSPRGAGAADTQYF
NA	TRBV28	CASSAQTSGTRNIQYF
few	TRBV5-4	CASSLNDNVEAFF
NA	TRBV7-2	CASSQGAPLLTYEQYF
NA	TRBV5-1	CASSLEVAGGIAKNIQYF
NA	TRBV7-9	CASSPDWTGAYEQYF
NA	TRBV6-2/TRBV6-3	CASNIHGTSGSSYNEQFF
NA	TRBV12-3/TRBV12-4	CASSLIPGTQDIQYF